This T cell receptor (beta chain) is from a study of blood T cell repertoires in COVID-19. TCRdb's copy holds only in-frame clones and misses some; the assay was immunoSEQ multiplex PCR. The profile shows some 150,000 clones, approximately 88% of them singletons. The trim removed 6 bases at V and 10 bases at J, leaving 7 bases unmatched. This CDR3 is built from 14 residues. The germline V gene has CDR1 SEHNR and CDR2 FQNEAQ (reference sequence). The sequenced sample was peripheral blood. This receptor was identified in a woman between 50 and 59 years old with acute or convalescent COVID-19. The rearrangement joins TRBV7-9 to TRBJ2-1; 12 bases line up with TRBD2. This CDR3 reads CASRWTSGMDEQFF. Written as DNA, the CDR3 is TGTGCCAGCAGGTGGACTAGCGGGATGGACGAGCAGTTCTTC.